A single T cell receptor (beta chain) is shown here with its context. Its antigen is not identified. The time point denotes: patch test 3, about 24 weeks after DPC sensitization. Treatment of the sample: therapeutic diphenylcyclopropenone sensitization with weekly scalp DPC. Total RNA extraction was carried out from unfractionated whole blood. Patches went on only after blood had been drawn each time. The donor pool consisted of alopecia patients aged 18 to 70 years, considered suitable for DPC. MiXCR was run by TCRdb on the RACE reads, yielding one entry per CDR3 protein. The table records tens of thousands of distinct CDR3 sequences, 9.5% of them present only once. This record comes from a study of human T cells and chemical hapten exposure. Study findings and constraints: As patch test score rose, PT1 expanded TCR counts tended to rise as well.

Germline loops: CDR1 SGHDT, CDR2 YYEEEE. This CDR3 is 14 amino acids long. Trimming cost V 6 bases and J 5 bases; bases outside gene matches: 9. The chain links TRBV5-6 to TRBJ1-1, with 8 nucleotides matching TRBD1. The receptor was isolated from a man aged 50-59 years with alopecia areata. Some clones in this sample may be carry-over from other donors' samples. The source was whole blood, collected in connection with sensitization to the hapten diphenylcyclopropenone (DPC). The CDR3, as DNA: TGTGCCAGCACCATGGACAGGGTAACAACTGAAGCTTTCTTT. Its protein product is CASTMDRVTTEAFF.